This T cell receptor beta chain was profiled in a study of shared clonotypes between healthy human individuals. Points from the study as a whole: Generation probabilities of non-shared clonotypes were lower (relative to those shared by all four donors). Depth of sequencing was expected to influence donor clonotype sharing.

The assay was carried out at the deep level. The input for sorted-subset replicate PCRs was about 210 ng DNA, around 27,000 T cell genomes. TCRdb keeps only in-frame clones here, not all; method: immunoSEQ multiplex PCR. The sample has roughly 2.4 million clones; approximately 94% are singletons. This clone was recorded once. The antigen remains unidentified. The TCR was taken from a man aged 18 to 35 in good health. Sample: naive CD4+ T cells sorted from blood. Subset in this sample: CD45RA+ positively selected.

The CDR3 region is CASSSYDREPGQPQHF. DNA of the CDR3: TGTGCCAGCAGCTCGTACGACAGGGAGCCGGGTCAGCCCCAGCATTTT. This sequence joins TRBV6-6 and TRBJ1-5; 7 bases align to TRBD1. There are 16 residues in the CDR3. Per the germline V gene, CDR1 is MNHNY and CDR2 is SVGAGI (reference sequence). Trimming at V came to 6 bases and at J to 6 bases, leaving 14 bases not matched to a gene.